Presented here are 9 T cell receptor beta chains from one specimen sequenced in a study of metastatic and nonmetastatic thyroid tumors. From the PCR reads, TCRdb re-called clones with MiXCR. Here the sample spans around 10,000 clones, approximately 29% being singletons. All patients were treatment-naive before thyroid surgery. The sample consisted of tumor tissue. These receptors were taken from a female donor with papillary thyroid cancer or a benign thyroid nodule (not recorded which). Some clones in this sample may be carry-over from other donors' samples.

This clone has a handful of counts. The chain has TRBV2 and TRBJ2-7; 9 bases map to TRBD2. From germline, CDR1 is SNHLY and CDR2 FYNNEI. The V and J ends lost 5 bases and 0 bases, in that order; junction bases with no gene match: 5. The CDR3 runs 15 residues. The CDR3 reads CASSPTSGFSYEQYF. Written as DNA, the CDR3 is TGTGCCAGCAGTCCGACTAGCGGCTTCTCCTACGAGCAGTACTTC.

This clone has more than one count but fewer than ten. The chain links TRBV7-6 to TRBJ1-2, with D possibly being TRBD1 (5 bases). The CDR3 extends over 15 amino acids. Germline V lookup: CDR1 SGHVS, CDR2 FNYEAQ. Trimming removed 0 bases at V and 2 bases at J, with 10 bases between. The DNA for the CDR3 is TGTGCCAGCAGCTTAGCGCCTGGGGGAAACTATGGCTACACCTTC. Protein sequence: CASSLAPGGNYGYTF.

This clone was detected ten times or more. The chain combines TRBV18 with TRBJ2-5; D is uncertain. Trimming shortened V by 1 base and J by 3 bases, and 6 bases separated the two germline ends. CDR1 and CDR2 from the germline V gene are KGHSH and LQKENI. The CDR3 totals 13 residues. The CDR3 protein is CASSPRQEETQYF. CDR3 in DNA: TGTGCCAGCTCACCACGGCAGGAAGAGACCCAGTACTTC.

Relative to its sample, this clone is medium-sized (0.01 to 0.1%). The chain carries TRBV20-1 and TRBJ2-7; 7 nucleotides line up with TRBD2. V lost 0 bases, J lost 3 bases, and 2 bases stayed unmatched. The CDR3 consists of 13 residues. CDR1 is DFQATT, CDR2 SNEGSKA, per germline (reference sequence). The DNA for the CDR3 is TGCAGTGCTAGAGACGGGAGGAACTACGAGCAGTACTTC. It translates to CSARDGRNYEQYF.

This clone occurred many times. This rearrangement joins TRBV11-1 to TRBJ1-1, with D possibly matching TRBD1 (6 bases). The V gene's germline CDR1 is SGHAT and CDR2 FQDESV (reference sequence). The CDR3 length is 16 residues. Trimming took 1 base from V and 0 from J, leaving 12 bases between them. The CDR3 protein is CASSLERQAMNTEAFF. CDR3 DNA sequence: TGTGCCAGCAGCTTAGAGAGACAGGCCATGAACACTGAAGCTTTCTTT.

This clone has just a few counts. V gene TRBV5-1 combines with J gene TRBJ2-1, with D tentatively TRBD1 or TRBD2 (6 bases each). V lost 3 bases to trimming and J lost 0 bases, with 16 bases between them. The CDR3 covers 17 residues. CDR1 and CDR2 from the germline V gene are SGHRS and YFSETQ. The CDR3 DNA follows: TGCGCCAGCAGCTCGATTTCGGGGGCCCTCTCCTACAATGAGCAGTTCTTC. Translating gives CASSSISGALSYNEQFF. The full variable domain, in which reference TRBV5-1 and TRBJ2-1 provide the parts outside the CDR3, is KAGVTQTPRYLIKTRGQQVTLSCSPISGHRSVSWYQQTPGQGLQFLFEYFSETQRNKGNFPGRFSGRQFSNSRSEMNVSTLELGDSALYLCASSSISGALSYNEQFFGPGTRLTVL.

This clone was seen a few times. This chain joins TRBV12-5 and TRBJ2-2; D gene ambiguous. The CDR3 spans 14 residues. Germline CDR1 is LGHNT and CDR2 is FRNRAP. The V end was cut by 1 base, the J end by 4 bases, with 7 bases between. CDR3 region: CASGLGASTGELFF. The CDR3 DNA follows: TGTGCTAGTGGTTTGGGGGCCAGCACCGGGGAGCTGTTTTTT.

The V gene is TRBV18, the J gene TRBJ2-7; 15 positions agree with TRBD2. The CDR3 is 16 amino acids. Germline trimming cut 3 bases from V and 4 bases from J; bases unmatched to any gene: 4. CDR1 is KGHSH, CDR2 LQKENI, per germline. The CDR3 DNA follows: TGTGCCAGCTCACCCGTCGGGACTAGCGGGAGGTACGAGCAGTACTTC. This translates into CASSPVGTSGRYEQYF.

This clone was recorded at least ten times. V usage is TRBV29-1 and J usage is TRBJ2-2; 8 positions match TRBD2. Germline V lookup: CDR1 SQVTM, CDR2 ANQGSEA. The CDR3 extends over 15 amino acids. Trimming at V came to 5 bases and at J to 5 bases, leaving 10 bases not matched to a gene. In DNA form, the CDR3 reads TGCAGCGTTCTAAGGGACACGGGGGGGACCGGGGAGCTGTTTTTT. Its translation: CSVLRDTGGTGELFF.